This entry lists 15 T cell receptor beta chains sequenced from one sample in a study of blood T cell repertoires in COVID-19. Generated by immunoSEQ multiplex PCR, the TCRdb table keeps only in-frame clones and is missing some. The data show over 300,000 clones, about nine tenths seen once. The material sequenced was PBMCs or T cells enriched from blood (not recorded which). The receptors stem from a woman between 18 and 29 years old who had recovered from COVID-19.

The sample holds a few counts of this clone. J is TRBJ2-1 and V is TRBV11-2; 7 bases fit TRBD2. The germline V gene encodes CDR1 SGHAT and CDR2 FQNNGV. J gave up 7 bases and V 0 bases, and 9 bases lay outside the gene matches. CDR3 length equals 16 residues. The chain's CDR3 is CASSLDGGVMGNEQFF. The CDR3, as DNA: TGTGCCAGCAGCTTAGATGGGGGGGTTATGGGGAATGAGCAGTTCTTC.

This chain links TRBV9 with TRBJ1-1, with TRBD1 identical over 8 bases. The V gene's germline CDR1 is SGDLS and CDR2 YYNGEE. V was pared by 3 bases and J by 1 base, with 5 bases of the junction left unmatched. The CDR3 runs 15 residues. This CDR3 is CASSATGTGNTEAFF. The CDR3 DNA reads TGTGCCAGCAGCGCAACCGGGACAGGGAACACTGAAGCTTTCTTT.

V usage is TRBV19 and J usage is TRBJ1-3; 9 bases match TRBD1. Trimming cost V 9 bases and J 6 bases; bases outside gene matches: 6. Germline assignment: CDR1 LNHDA and CDR2 SQIVND (reference sequence). The CDR3 totals 13 residues. CDR3 sequence: CASGGQGPNTIYF. CDR3 sequence (DNA): TGTGCCAGCGGGGGACAGGGTCCAAACACCATATATTTT.

This clone has only a few counts. The DNA for the CDR3 is TGTGCCAGCAGTGACTTGCGGGGGGCGAACACCGGGGAGCTGTTTTTT. Amino acid sequence: CASSDLRGANTGELFF. The chain is built from TRBV2 and TRBJ2-2, with 8 bases aligning to TRBD2. The CDR3 is 16 residues long. V trimming: 3 bases; J trimming: 0 bases; junction bases outside the gene matches: 3. Germline CDR1 SNHLY, CDR2 FYNNEI.

This clone was found a few times. This sequence joins TRBV27 and TRBJ2-2; TRBD2 matches at 8 bases. Germline V CDR1 and CDR2: MNHEY, SMNVEV (reference sequence). This CDR3 is built from 16 residues. The V and J ends lost 6 bases and 2 bases, in that order; junction bases with no gene match: 8. The CDR3 DNA follows: TGTGCCAGCAGCAAGCGGGGGAACCGCAACACCGGGGAGCTGTTTTTT. Translating gives CASSKRGNRNTGELFF.

The J gene is TRBJ1-1, the V gene TRBV7-9, with TRBD1 identical over 7 bases. The J segment lost 1 base and the V segment lost 6 bases, leaving 11 bases of the junction unmatched. The CDR3 is made up of 16 amino acids. Germline loops: CDR1 SEHNR, CDR2 FQNEAQ (reference sequence). DNA for the CDR3: TGTGCCAGCAGGGATAGGGGGCGGGGAGGGAACACTGAAGCTTTCTTT. Protein sequence: CASRDRGRGGNTEAFF.

This clone appeared once. The sample holds other DNA sequences that translate to the same CDR3. V usage is TRBV19 and J usage is TRBJ1-1, with TRBD1 matching 7 bases. The CDR3 is made up of 13 amino acids. The junction had 7 bases not matched to a gene; V was cut back by 8 bases and J by 4 bases. Per germline, CDR1 LNHDA and CDR2 SQIVND (reference sequence). The CDR3 protein is CASSTGLSTEAFF. Written as DNA, the CDR3 is TGTGCCAGTTCGACAGGGTTGAGCACTGAAGCTTTCTTT.

This rearrangement joins TRBV6-5 to TRBJ2-2, with D perhaps TRBD2 (5 bases). V was cut by 5 bases and J by 7 bases, with 17 bases left in between. CDR3 length: 15 amino acids. Germline lookup yields CDR1 MNHEY and CDR2 SVGAGI. CDR3: CASSPTGELGGELFF. As DNA, the CDR3 is TGTGCCAGCAGTCCTACTGGGGAGCTTGGCGGGGAGCTGTTTTTT.

The V gene is TRBV28, the J gene TRBJ1-3; D is perhaps TRBD1 (6 bases). V was clipped by 4 bases and J by 0 bases, with 13 bases between them. In germline, CDR1 is MDHEN, CDR2 SYDVKM. The CDR3 has 16 residues. The CDR3 reads CASSSWTDSSGNTIYF. The DNA of the CDR3 is TGTGCCAGCAGTTCCTGGACAGACTCCTCTGGAAACACCATATATTTT.

The CDR3 bases are TGTGCCAGCAGCTTAGGAGGCAGGGGGCTTATCAGCTTGGGCACTGAAGCTTTCTTT. This gives the protein CASSLGGRGLISLGTEAFF. V usage is TRBV11-2 and J usage is TRBJ1-1; 8 bases match TRBD1. The CDR3 is 19 residues long. Losses at the gene ends were 1 base for V and 4 bases for J; bases not matched to a gene: 17. The germline V gene has CDR1 SGHAT and CDR2 FQNNGV.

This clone has more than one count but fewer than ten. Within the sample, other DNA sequences also encode this same CDR3. This chain links TRBV5-4 with TRBJ1-4, with TRBD1 matching 10 bases. V shed 4 bases, J shed 3 bases, and the junction held 3 bases outside the gene matches. The germline CDR1 and CDR2 sequences are SGHNT and YYREEE (reference sequence). The CDR3 extends over 15 amino acids. The CDR3, as DNA: TGTGCCAGCAGCGGAGGACAGGGGGCTAATGAAAAACTGTTTTTT. Translated: CASSGGQGANEKLFF.

This clone has a handful of counts. J is TRBJ2-7 and V is TRBV2; TRBD1 is a possible D gene (6 bases). The CDR3 loop spans 14 amino acids. Trimming took 7 bases from V and 3 from J, leaving 16 bases between them. Germline CDR1 reads SNHLY; CDR2 reads FYNNEI. CDR3 sequence (DNA): TGTGCCAGCAAAGGGGGACGGACTGGCTACGAGCAGTACTTC. It translates to CASKGGRTGYEQYF.

The count of this clone is one. The rearrangement uses TRBV24-1 and TRBJ2-7; D might be TRBD1 (7 bases). V was shortened by 0 bases and J by 2 bases, with 10 bases between the two germline ends. The CDR3 has 15 amino acids. Germline assignment: CDR1 KGHDR and CDR2 SFDVKD. DNA of the CDR3: TGTGCCACCAGTGATTTGTCAGGGGGGACCTACGAGCAGTACTTC. It yields the protein CATSDLSGGTYEQYF.

CDR3 nucleotide sequence: TGCGCCAGCCGACAGGGAGAATCTGGCTACACCTTC. Amino acids: CASRQGESGYTF. The V gene is TRBV5-1, the J gene TRBJ1-2; the match to TRBD1 covers 7 bases. The CDR3 runs to 12 residues. V shed 7 bases, J shed 7 bases, and the junction held 7 bases outside the gene matches. CDR1 is SGHRS, CDR2 YFSETQ, per germline. Looking up the rest from reference TRBV5-1 and TRBJ1-2 gives the full variable domain: KAGVTQTPRYLIKTRGQQVTLSCSPISGHRSVSWYQQTPGQGLQFLFEYFSETQRNKGNFPGRFSGRQFSNSRSEMNVSTLELGDSALYLCASRQGESGYTFGSGTRLTVV.

A few counts support this clone. The rearrangement uses TRBV27 and TRBJ1-1, with D tentatively TRBD1 (6 bases). Trimming cost V 9 bases and J 2 bases, with 13 bases left between them. Germline V gene lookup returns CDR1 MNHEY and CDR2 SMNVEV (reference sequence). This CDR3 is built from 13 residues. In DNA, the CDR3 is TGTGCCAGTTCCGCGACAGGTAACACTGAAGCTTTCTTT. It encodes CASSATGNTEAFF.